This TCR beta chain was profiled in a study of T cell repertoires in cytomegalovirus infection. This CDR3 region has 15 residues. Trimming took 1 base from V and 4 from J, leaving 10 bases between them. TCRdb passed the reads through MiXCR, listing each CDR3 protein once. The table lists about 190,000 distinct CDR3 sequences, 28% of them singletons. This clonotype was seen more than once but under ten times. Sequenced: PBMCs. This chain links TRBV12-3 or TRBV12-4 with TRBJ2-2; TRBD2 might be the D (7 bases). The clonotype originates from a human donor in good health (CMV status not recorded). Some clones in this sample may be carry-over from other donors' samples. CDR3 DNA: TGTGCCAGCAGTTTAGAGGGGGGGCCCACCGGGGAGCTGTTTTTT. Encoded protein: CASSLEGGPTGELFF.